These T cell receptor beta chains were read from a single sample in a study of cytomegalovirus exposure and HLA in healthy donors. The method was immunoSEQ multiplex PCR; TCRdb's version includes in-frame clones alone and lacks a portion of them. The sample has about 150,000 clones; approximately 86% are singletons. The sequenced sample consisted of PBMCs. These receptors were collected from a woman between 18 and 29 years old in good health and CMV-seronegative. Each CDR3 is given with its conserved first and last residue. The D gene is left open where the match is weak. The size entry is marked missing in some rows and otherwise reads once, few, many or a size class.

v_gene,j_gene,abundance,d_gene,CDR3aa,CDR3nt
TRBV11-2,TRBJ1-1,.,.,CASSLGLAYTEAFF,TGTGCCAGCAGCTTAGGGCTCGCTTACACTGAAGCTTTCTTT
TRBV27,TRBJ2-7,.,TRBD2,CASSLAGGPMNEQYF,TGTGCCAGCAGTTTAGCGGGAGGGCCGATGAACGAGCAGTACTTC
TRBV4-1,TRBJ2-5,.,.,CASSQDASTETQYF,TGCGCCAGCAGCCAAGATGCTAGCACAGAGACCCAGTACTTC
TRBV30,TRBJ2-1,.,.,CAWKMGSSSYNEQFF,TGTGCCTGGAAGATGGGCAGCAGCTCCTACAATGAGCAGTTCTTC
TRBV19,TRBJ2-1,once,.,CASSITQGYNEQFF,TGTGCCAGTAGTATTACCCAGGGCTACAATGAGCAGTTCTTC
TRBV5-8,TRBJ1-5,.,.,CASSPQNQPQHF,TGTGCCAGCAGCCCACAAAATCAGCCCCAGCATTTT
TRBV11-3,TRBJ2-2,once,.,CASSVNRVGELFF,TGTGCCAGCAGCGTAAACAGGGTCGGGGAGCTGTTTTTT
TRBV7-3,TRBJ2-1,.,TRBD2,CASSLPGGGNEQFF,TGTGCCAGCAGCCTCCCGGGAGGAGGGAATGAGCAGTTCTTC
TRBV9,TRBJ1-2,.,.,CASSVPYYGYTF,TGTGCCAGCAGCGTACCGTACTATGGCTACACCTTC
TRBV27,TRBJ2-1,.,.,CASRLRRAYNEQFF,TGTGCCAGCCGACTGCGGAGGGCCTACAATGAGCAGTTCTTC
TRBV9,TRBJ2-2,.,.,CASSVDRWRTGELFF,TGTGCCAGCAGCGTTGACAGGTGGAGGACCGGGGAGCTGTTTTTT
TRBV4-1,TRBJ1-1,.,.,CASSHYRDPTEAFF,TGCGCCAGCAGCCACTACAGGGACCCCACTGAAGCTTTCTTT
TRBV30,TRBJ2-7,.,TRBD1,CAWSFRGLGEQYF,TGTGCCTGGAGCTTCAGGGGGCTGGGGGAGCAGTACTTC
TRBV5-4,TRBJ2-2,.,.,CASSPPDRPTGELFF,TGTGCCAGCAGCCCACCGGACAGACCTACCGGGGAGCTGTTTTTT
TRBV28,TRBJ2-6,once,.,CASSTGGGANVLTF,TGTGCCAGCAGTACAGGTGGTGGGGCCAACGTCCTGACTTTC
TRBV29-1,TRBJ2-7,.,TRBD2,CSVVPRLAGEQYF,TGCAGCGTTGTCCCTAGACTAGCTGGCGAGCAGTACTTC
TRBV4-1,TRBJ2-7,.,TRBD2,CASSLPPGLGVYEQYF,TGCGCCAGCAGCCTGCCTCCGGGACTAGGAGTATACGAGCAGTACTTC
TRBV28,TRBJ2-1,.,TRBD2,CASSRLAGGLYNEQFF,TGTGCCAGCAGTAGACTAGCGGGGGGGTTATACAATGAGCAGTTCTTC
TRBV10-2,TRBJ2-7,.,TRBD2,CASSVLAGGPIYEQYF,TGCGCCAGCAGTGTATTAGCGGGAGGGCCAATTTACGAGCAGTACTTC
TRBV10-1,TRBJ2-1,.,TRBD2,CASSEKKPGLVRSEQFF,TGCGCCAGCAGTGAGAAAAAGCCGGGACTAGTGAGGTCTGAGCAGTTCTTC
TRBV6-5,TRBJ1-5,.,TRBD1,CASSYSTGGSNQPQHF,TGTGCCAGCAGTTACAGTACAGGGGGAAGCAATCAGCCCCAGCATTTT
TRBV6-5,TRBJ2-7,.,.,CASSRGQPSAEQYF,TGTGCCAGCAGTCGAGGACAGCCCTCCGCCGAGCAGTACTTC
TRBV7-9,TRBJ1-4,few,.,CASSLGWQGGATNEKLFF,TGTGCCAGCAGCCTAGGGTGGCAGGGCGGCGCAACTAATGAAAAACTGTTTTTT
TRBV18,TRBJ2-7,.,.,CASSPYLDGDEQYF,TGTGCCAGCTCACCGTATCTAGATGGCGACGAGCAGTACTTC
TRBV27,TRBJ2-2,.,TRBD2,CASSLRSSGRYTGELFF,TGTGCCAGCAGTTTAAGGTCCAGCGGGAGGTACACCGGGGAGCTGTTTTTT
TRBV4-1,TRBJ1-2,.,TRBD1,CASSQERGQGPRGYTF,TGCGCCAGCAGCCAAGAAAGGGGACAGGGGCCGCGTGGCTACACCTTC
TRBV28,TRBJ2-3,.,.,CASNFHGTPSTDTQYF,TGTGCCAGCAACTTTCACGGGACTCCTAGCACAGATACGCAGTATTTT
TRBV28,TRBJ1-1,.,TRBD1,CASSFSRWGQGRTEAFF,TGTGCCAGCAGTTTCAGTAGGTGGGGACAGGGTAGGACTGAAGCTTTCTTT
TRBV9,TRBJ1-2,.,TRBD1,CASSVWQGVEGYTF,TGTGCCAGCAGCGTCTGGCAGGGGGTGGAGGGCTACACCTTC
TRBV7-9,TRBJ2-5,.,TRBD2,CASSLGSLAGLETQYF,TGTGCCAGCAGCTTAGGGTCCCTAGCGGGACTCGAGACCCAGTACTTC
TRBV4-1,TRBJ2-3,.,TRBD1,CASSPTGYTDTQYF,TGCGCCAGCAGCCCGACAGGGTACACAGATACGCAGTATTTT
TRBV6-1,TRBJ2-7,.,.,CASSEGLVGYERYF,TGTGCCAGCAGTGAGGGGCTAGTCGGCTACGAGCGGTACTTC